Sequencing of this T cell receptor (beta chain) was carried out in a study of blood T cell repertoires in COVID-19. This CDR3 region has 15 residues. The J segment lost 6 bases and the V segment lost 8 bases, leaving 9 bases of the junction unmatched. The germline gives CDR1 LNHDA, CDR2 SQIVND (reference sequence). Authors' methods: The assay estimated nucleated cells by amplifying reference gene primers. Sequenced by immunoSEQ multiplex PCR; TCRdb stores in-frame clones only, minus some. The D gene and trimming were derived from the DNA, and the V and J assignments and clone size from that table. The data hold about 140,000 clones, with roughly 85% observed a single time.

The TCR sequence derives from a man aged 45 to 65 with acute or convalescent COVID-19. The material sequenced was peripheral blood. V usage is TRBV19 and J usage is TRBJ1-5; TRBD1 matches 11 bases. CDR3 nucleotides: TGTGCCAGTCGAACCGGGACAGGGGGAGGTCAGCCCCAGCATTTT. Amino acids: CASRTGTGGGQPQHF.